This record concerns one T cell receptor beta chain sequence. This receptor's antigen is unknown. One base away there is no much larger clone; base qualities are not given. The data stem from a study of beta chain features in type 1 diabetes (dated by TCRdb to 2016 to 2019). About the study as a whole: No differences in mean age, gender distribution, total cell number or subset yield were found between patients and healthy donors. A total of roughly 100 million sorted cells were examined across all samples, and a strong correlation was observed between cell number per subset and RNA yield. Naive and central memory subsets were obtained from all 30 or so donors, but regulatory and stem cell-like memory subsets were isolated from only 8 patients and roughly eight healthy donors. The study compared TCRB repertoires of sorted circulating CD4+ T cell subsets between recently diagnosed type 1 diabetes patients and matched healthy donors.

All of the isolated RNA was reverse transcribed with the High Capacity cDNA Reverse Transcription Kit, so expressed TCRB transcripts were sequenced. Naive, central memory and regulatory T cell samples underwent deep immunoSEQ sequencing, averaging about 3.57 million total reads per sample. After sorted cells were lysed in RLT buffer, RNA was extracted with DNase-treated RNeasy Micro or Mini kits, with the choice depending on cell number. To prevent cross-contamination, every cell subset was processed on its own, while patient and healthy donor samples were processed together. Using the immunoSEQ multiplex PCR, TCRB sequences were amplified from cDNA into 87-bp fragments spanning the CDR3 region. Sequencing of the amplicons was performed on the Illumina HiSeq platform. The authors processed their data as follows. PCR bias was corrected computationally using synthetic template baselines, and reads within Hamming distance 2 were collapsed, with unmergeable singletons discarded. Reads were aligned to IMGT to assign V, D and J genes, CDR3 length, and insertions or deletions at six rearrangement sites. Within each subset, clonotype counts were normalized to the number of sorted cells before true diversity and Gini coefficients were calculated with the tcR R package. The overlap coefficient, calculated on TCRB nucleotide sequences, was used to quantify repertoire sharing. TCRdb stores this immuneACCESS table with in-frame sequences only. Part of the clones is absent; in the studies checked, under half of the shortfall reflects unresolved V genes, and no reason is known for the rest. For V, J and clone size, that table is used; D and trimming come from the DNA. Here the sample has around 200,000 clones; approximately 13% occur a single time. The top ten clonotypes cover about 0.58% of the sample.

As encoded in the germline V gene, CDR1 is LGHNA while CDR2 is YSLEER. V lost 2 bases and J lost 1 base, and the count of bases not matched to a germline gene is 1. The CDR3, cysteine through phenylalanine, is 14 amino acids long. This entry keeps only the CDR3 DNA: 42 bases, framed from base 1. Each donor gave one peripheral blood draw, around 0.12 L on average, collected into heparinised tubes. Using a panel that included CD45RO, CCR7, CD25, CD127, CD95 and CD27, naive, central memory, regulatory and stem cell-like memory CD4+ T cells were sorted on a BD FACSAria II. Every sorted population had a purity above 98%. Right away, PBMCs were isolated by Lymphoprep density gradient centrifugation and were stained directly, with no culture step. So that batch effects would be minimized, each experiment stained and sorted samples in pairs, pairing one healthy donor with one patient. The full study reports these points: Because cDNA was sequenced instead of genomic DNA, activated cells with high expression could be over-represented, although the groups did not differ in activation or CD3 levels. Because the HLA sub-analyses included only small numbers of individuals, any influence of HLA type on TCRB rearrangement was left unresolved. PCR may preferentially amplify shorter templates, but because patient and control samples were amplified and corrected together, any resulting skew would affect both groups equally. Fewer insertions and more nucleotide deletions at VDJ recombination sites were observed in patients with type 1 diabetes, implying thymic rearrangement abnormalities. Naive, central memory and regulatory TCRB repertoires appeared to be more similar among patients than among healthy donors. A moderate but significant shortening of TCRB CDR3 length was observed in type 1 diabetes patients in all four CD4+ subsets.

The chain couples TRBV4-3 to TRBJ1-1; 7 of the junction bases match TRBD1. The sequence was collected from a woman aged 18-29 years in good health. The sample comprised central memory CD4+ T cells from blood. The CDR3 protein sequence reads: CASSQQGGNTEAFF. The DNA sequence is TGCGCCAGCAGCCAACAGGGGGGGAACACTGAAGCTTTCTTT.